This T cell receptor (beta chain) was recorded in a study of CD8 T cells in ankylosing spondylitis. Broader study findings: There were earlier reports of some motif variants in reactive arthritis synovial fluid and blood. Characteristic, it appeared, of ankylosing spondylitis blood was a TCR beta motif of eight highly homologous variants. Clones tied to disease were said to be significantly enriched in matched ankylosing spondylitis synovial fluid. Disease-linked clones bore a CD8+ phenotype, appearing relatively rarely in peripheral blood.

The table lists this clonotype with a few counts. Its specificity is not known. Germline assignment: CDR1 MNHEY and CDR2 SMNVEV (reference sequence). Deletions cut 3 bases from V and 0 bases from J, with 8 bases between. The CDR3 contains 14 residues. Libraries for TCR beta were made by quantitative 5'-RACE with molecular barcodes. Via MiXCR, TCRdb re-called the 5' RACE reads, giving one row per CDR3 protein. The table records fewer than 400,000 distinct CDR3 sequences, under 25% of them present only once. The source material was blood, either unsorted or a sorted T cell fraction (not recorded which). The TCR comes from a male donor with ankylosing spondylitis. V and J are TRBV27 and TRBJ1-2; D uncertain. The CDR3 region is CASSFKGPNYGYTF. DNA of the CDR3: TGTGCCAGCAGTTTTAAAGGGCCTAACTATGGCTACACCTTC.